This TCR beta chain originates from a study of spatial heterogeneity in lung cancer. This clonotype was detected many times. Time point specified: sample taken at primary tumor resection. Frozen PBMC, nontumor lung or tumor provided whole RNA, which was sequenced unsorted. Samples came from 70 to 80 TRACERx patients with untreated early-stage lung cancer. This CDR3 spans 11 amino acids. V was shortened by 0 bases and J by 7 bases, with 4 bases between the two germline ends. Germline loops: CDR1 GTSNPN, CDR2 SVGIG (reference sequence). TCRdb fed the 5' RACE reads into MiXCR, producing one record per CDR3 protein. The table records 14,000 to 15,000 distinct CDR3 sequences, 11% of them present only once.

This TCR derives from a female donor with early-stage non-small cell lung cancer. V gene TRBV30 combines with J gene TRBJ2-1; D is unresolved. The material was PBMCs, obtained at surgery. This chain's CDR3 is CAWSVRNEQFF. CDR3 nucleotides: TGTGCCTGGAGTGTACGGAATGAGCAGTTCTTC.